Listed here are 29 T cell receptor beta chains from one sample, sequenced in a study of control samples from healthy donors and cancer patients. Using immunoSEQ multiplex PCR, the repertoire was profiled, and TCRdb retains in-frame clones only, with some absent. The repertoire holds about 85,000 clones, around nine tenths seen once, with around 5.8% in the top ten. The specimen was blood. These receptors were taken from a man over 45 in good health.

Written as DNA, the CDR3 is TGTGCCAGCAGTTACTCGAGTCGGGGACGGGGGGACTACACCTTC. This codes for CASSYSSRGRGDYTF. This rearrangement joins TRBV6-6 to TRBJ1-2, with a tentative D call TRBD1 (5 bases). This CDR3 has 15 residues. The V end lost 0 bases, the J end lost 10 bases, and 18 bases lay between the germline ends. Germline V gives CDR1 MNHNY, CDR2 SVGAGI (reference sequence).

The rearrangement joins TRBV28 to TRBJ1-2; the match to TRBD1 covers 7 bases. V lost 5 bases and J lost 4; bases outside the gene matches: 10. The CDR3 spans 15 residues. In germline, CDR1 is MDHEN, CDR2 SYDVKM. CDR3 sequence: CASSETGFIGYGYTF. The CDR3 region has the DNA TGTGCCAGCAGTGAGACAGGGTTTATCGGCTATGGCTACACCTTC.

CDR3 amino acids: CASSLTYRSNTGELFF. DNA of the CDR3: TGTGCCAGCAGCTTAACGTACCGATCGAACACCGGGGAGCTGTTTTTT. J is TRBJ2-2 and V is TRBV7-3; D is unclear. Germline-derived CDR1 and CDR2 are SGHTA and FQGTGA. The ends were cut back, 0 bases at V and 0 bases at J, with 8 bases in the middle. The CDR3 runs 16 residues.

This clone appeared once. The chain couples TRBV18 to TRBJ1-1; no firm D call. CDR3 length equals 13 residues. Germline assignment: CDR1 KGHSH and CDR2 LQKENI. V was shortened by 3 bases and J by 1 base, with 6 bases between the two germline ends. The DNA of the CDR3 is TGTGCCAGCTCACCCTTGGCGAACACTGAAGCTTTCTTT. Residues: CASSPLANTEAFF.

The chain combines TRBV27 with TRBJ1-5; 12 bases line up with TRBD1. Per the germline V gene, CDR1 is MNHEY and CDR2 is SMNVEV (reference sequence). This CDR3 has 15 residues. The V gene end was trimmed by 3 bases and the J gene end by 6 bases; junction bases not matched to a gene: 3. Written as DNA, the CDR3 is TGTGCCAGCAGTTTTGGGACAGGGGGCGGTCAGCCCCAGCATTTT. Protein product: CASSFGTGGGQPQHF.

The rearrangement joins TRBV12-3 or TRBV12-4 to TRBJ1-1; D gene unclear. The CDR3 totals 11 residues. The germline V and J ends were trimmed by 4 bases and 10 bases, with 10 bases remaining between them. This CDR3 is CASSSSLPAFF. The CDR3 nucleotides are TGTGCCAGCAGTTCAAGTCTTCCAGCTTTCTTT.

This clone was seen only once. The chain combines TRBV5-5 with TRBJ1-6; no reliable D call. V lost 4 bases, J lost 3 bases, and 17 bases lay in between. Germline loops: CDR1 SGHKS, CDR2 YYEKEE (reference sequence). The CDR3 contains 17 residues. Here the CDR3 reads CASSPTPIINYNSPLHF. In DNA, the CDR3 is TGTGCCAGCAGCCCGACGCCCATTATTAACTATAATTCACCCCTCCACTTT. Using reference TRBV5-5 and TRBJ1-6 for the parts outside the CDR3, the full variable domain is DAGVTQSPTHLIKTRGQQVTLRCSPISGHKSVSWYQQVLGQGPQFIFQYYEKEERGRGNFPDRFSARQFPNYSSELNVNALLLGDSALYLCASSPTPIINYNSPLHFGNGTRLTVT.

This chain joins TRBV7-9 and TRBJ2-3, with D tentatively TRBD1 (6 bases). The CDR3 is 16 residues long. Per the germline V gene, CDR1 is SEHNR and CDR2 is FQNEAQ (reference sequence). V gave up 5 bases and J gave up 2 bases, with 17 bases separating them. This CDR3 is CASSPQDSRPTDTQYF. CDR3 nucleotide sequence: TGTGCCAGCAGCCCCCAGGACAGTAGACCCACAGATACGCAGTATTTT.

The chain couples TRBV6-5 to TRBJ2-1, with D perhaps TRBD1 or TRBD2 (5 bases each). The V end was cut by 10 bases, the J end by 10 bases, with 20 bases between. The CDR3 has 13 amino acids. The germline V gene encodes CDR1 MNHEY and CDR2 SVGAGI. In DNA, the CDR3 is TGTGCCACCCTGGGGACGAAGAACGGGGAGCAGTTCTTC. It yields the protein CATLGTKNGEQFF.

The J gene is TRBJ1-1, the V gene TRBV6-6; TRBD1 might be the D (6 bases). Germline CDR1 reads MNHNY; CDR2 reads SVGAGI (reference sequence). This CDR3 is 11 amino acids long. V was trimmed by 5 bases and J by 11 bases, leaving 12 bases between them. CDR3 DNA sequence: TGTGCCAGCAGTGCCACAGGGATTGCTTTCTTT. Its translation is CASSATGIAFF.

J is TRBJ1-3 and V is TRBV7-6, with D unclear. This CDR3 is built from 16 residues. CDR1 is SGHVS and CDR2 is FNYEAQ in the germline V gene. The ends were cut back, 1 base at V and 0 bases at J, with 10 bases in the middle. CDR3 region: CASSLGPVSSGNTIYF. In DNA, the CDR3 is TGTGCCAGCAGCTTAGGTCCGGTGAGCTCTGGAAACACCATATATTTT.

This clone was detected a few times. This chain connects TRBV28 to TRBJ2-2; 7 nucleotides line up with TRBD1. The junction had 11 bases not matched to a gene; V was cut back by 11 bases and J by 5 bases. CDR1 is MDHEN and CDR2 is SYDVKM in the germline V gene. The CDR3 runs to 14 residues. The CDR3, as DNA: TGTGCCCCTCGAGGGGGCCGTTGGACCGGGGAGCTGTTTTTT. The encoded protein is CAPRGGRWTGELFF.

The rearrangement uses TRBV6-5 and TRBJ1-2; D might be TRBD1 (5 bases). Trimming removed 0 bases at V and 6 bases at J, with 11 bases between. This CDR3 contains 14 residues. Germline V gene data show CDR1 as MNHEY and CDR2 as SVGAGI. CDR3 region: CASSYSTRGDGYTF. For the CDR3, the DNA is TGTGCCAGCAGTTACTCCACCCGGGGGGATGGCTACACCTTC.

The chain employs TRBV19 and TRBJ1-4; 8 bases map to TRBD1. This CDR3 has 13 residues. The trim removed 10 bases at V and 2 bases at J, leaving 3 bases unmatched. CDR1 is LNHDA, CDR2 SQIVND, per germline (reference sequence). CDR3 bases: TGTGCCATTGGACAGGGTACTAATGAAAAACTGTTTTTT. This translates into CAIGQGTNEKLFF.

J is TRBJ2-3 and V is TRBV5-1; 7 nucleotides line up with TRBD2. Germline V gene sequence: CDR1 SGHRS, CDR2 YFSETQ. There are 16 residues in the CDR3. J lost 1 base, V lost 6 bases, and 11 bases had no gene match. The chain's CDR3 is CASNSDFRGGTDTQYF. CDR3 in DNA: TGCGCCAGCAACTCGGACTTTCGGGGGGGCACAGATACGCAGTATTTT.

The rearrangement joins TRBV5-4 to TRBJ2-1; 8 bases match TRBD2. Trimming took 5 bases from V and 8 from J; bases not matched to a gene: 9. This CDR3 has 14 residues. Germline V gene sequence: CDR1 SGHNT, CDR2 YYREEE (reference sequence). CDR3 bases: TGTGCCAGCAGTTCGCGGCGGGGGGACGATGAGCAGTTCTTC. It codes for CASSSRRGDDEQFF.

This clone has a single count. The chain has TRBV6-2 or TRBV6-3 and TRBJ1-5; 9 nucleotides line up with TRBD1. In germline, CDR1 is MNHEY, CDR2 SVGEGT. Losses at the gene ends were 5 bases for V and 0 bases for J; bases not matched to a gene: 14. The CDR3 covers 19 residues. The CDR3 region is CASSRSGTGRPYSNQPQHF. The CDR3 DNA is TGTGCCAGCAGTAGATCCGGGACAGGGAGGCCTTATAGCAATCAGCCCCAGCATTTT.

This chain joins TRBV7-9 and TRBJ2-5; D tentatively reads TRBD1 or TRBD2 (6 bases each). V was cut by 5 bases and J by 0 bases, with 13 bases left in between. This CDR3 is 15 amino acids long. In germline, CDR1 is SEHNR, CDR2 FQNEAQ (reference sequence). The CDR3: CASSTGDRYQETQYF. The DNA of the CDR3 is TGTGCCAGCAGCACGGGAGACAGGTACCAAGAGACCCAGTACTTC.

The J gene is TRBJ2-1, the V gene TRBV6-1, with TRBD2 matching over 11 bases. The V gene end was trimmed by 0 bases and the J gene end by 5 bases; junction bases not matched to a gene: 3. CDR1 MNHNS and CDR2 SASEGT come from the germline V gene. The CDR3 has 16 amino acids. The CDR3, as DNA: TGTGCCAGCAGTGAAGCGTGGACTAGCGGGCACAATGAGCAGTTCTTC. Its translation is CASSEAWTSGHNEQFF.

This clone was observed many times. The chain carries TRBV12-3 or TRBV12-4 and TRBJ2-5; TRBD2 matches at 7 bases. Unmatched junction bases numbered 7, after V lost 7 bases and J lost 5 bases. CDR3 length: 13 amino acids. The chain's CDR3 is CASTYGTIETQYF. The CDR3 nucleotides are TGTGCCAGCACATACGGGACTATCGAGACCCAGTACTTC.

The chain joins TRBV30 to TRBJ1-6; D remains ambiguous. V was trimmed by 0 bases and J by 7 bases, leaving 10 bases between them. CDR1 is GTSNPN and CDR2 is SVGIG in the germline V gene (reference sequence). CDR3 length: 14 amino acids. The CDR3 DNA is TGTGCCTGGAGTGTATGGACTGGGAATTCACCCCTCCACTTT. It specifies CAWSVWTGNSPLHF. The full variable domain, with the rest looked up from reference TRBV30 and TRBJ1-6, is SQTIHQWPATLVQPVGSPLSLECTVEGTSNPNLYWYRQAAGRGLQLLFYSVGIGQISSEVPQNLSASRPQDRQFILSSKKLLLSDSGFYLCAWSVWTGNSPLHFGNGTRLTVT.

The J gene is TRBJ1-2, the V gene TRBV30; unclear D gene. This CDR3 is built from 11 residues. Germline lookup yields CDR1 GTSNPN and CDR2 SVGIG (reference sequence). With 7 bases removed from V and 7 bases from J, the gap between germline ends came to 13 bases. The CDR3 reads CAFTLRSGYTF. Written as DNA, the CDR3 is TGTGCCTTCACACTCCGGTCTGGCTACACCTTC.

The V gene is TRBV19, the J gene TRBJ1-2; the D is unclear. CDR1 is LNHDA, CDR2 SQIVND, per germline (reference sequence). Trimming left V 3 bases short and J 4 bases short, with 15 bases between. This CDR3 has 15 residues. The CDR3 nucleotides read TGTGCCAGTAGTATTGGTTGGGCAGACTTCTATGGCTACACCTTC. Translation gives CASSIGWADFYGYTF.

The CDR3 bases are TGTGCCAGCAGTGAAGCCCAGCACGGGCAGTACTTC. This sequence encodes CASSEAQHGQYF. The chain couples TRBV2 to TRBJ2-7; D unclear. The germline gives CDR1 SNHLY, CDR2 FYNNEI. The CDR3 loop spans 12 amino acids. With 0 bases removed from V and 9 bases from J, the gap between germline ends came to 9 bases.

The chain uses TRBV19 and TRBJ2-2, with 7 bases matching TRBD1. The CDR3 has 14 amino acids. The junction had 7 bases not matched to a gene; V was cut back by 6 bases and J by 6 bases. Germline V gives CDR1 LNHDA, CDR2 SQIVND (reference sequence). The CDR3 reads CASSGTDYPGELFF. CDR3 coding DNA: TGTGCCAGTAGCGGGACAGATTATCCCGGGGAGCTGTTTTTT.

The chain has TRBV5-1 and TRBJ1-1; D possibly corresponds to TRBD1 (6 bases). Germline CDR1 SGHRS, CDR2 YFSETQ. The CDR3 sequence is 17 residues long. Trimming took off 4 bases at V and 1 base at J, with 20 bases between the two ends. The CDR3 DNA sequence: TGCGCCAGCAGCGGGGGCCTTCGGGTTGGATCGAACACTGAAGCTTTCTTT. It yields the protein CASSGGLRVGSNTEAFF.

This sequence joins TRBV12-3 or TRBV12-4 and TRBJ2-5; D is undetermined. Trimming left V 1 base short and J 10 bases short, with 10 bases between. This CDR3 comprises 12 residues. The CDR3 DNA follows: TGTGCCAGCAGTTTAGGAGATGGAAACCAGTACTTC. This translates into CASSLGDGNQYF.

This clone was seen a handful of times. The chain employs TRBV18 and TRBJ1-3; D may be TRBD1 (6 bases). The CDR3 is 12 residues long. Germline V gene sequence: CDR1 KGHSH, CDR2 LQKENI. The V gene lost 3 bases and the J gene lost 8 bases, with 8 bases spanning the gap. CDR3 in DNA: TGTGCCAGCTCACCCCGACAGGACACCATATATTTT. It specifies CASSPRQDTIYF.

Here the CDR3 DNA reads TGTGCCAGCAGTGAATCCACTGAAGCTTTCTTT. Translating it yields CASSESTEAFF. V and J are TRBV25-1 and TRBJ1-1, with unresolved D. The ends were cut back, 1 base at V and 4 bases at J, with 1 base in the middle. This CDR3 has 11 amino acids. The V gene's germline CDR1 is MGHDK and CDR2 SYGVNS. The variable domain in full, with the rest retrieved from reference TRBV25-1 and TRBJ1-1, is EADIYQTPRYLVIGTGKKITLECSQTMGHDKMYWYQQDPGMELHLIHYSYGVNSTEKGDLSSESTVSRIRTEHFPLTLESARPSHTSQYLCASSESTEAFFGQGTRLTVV.